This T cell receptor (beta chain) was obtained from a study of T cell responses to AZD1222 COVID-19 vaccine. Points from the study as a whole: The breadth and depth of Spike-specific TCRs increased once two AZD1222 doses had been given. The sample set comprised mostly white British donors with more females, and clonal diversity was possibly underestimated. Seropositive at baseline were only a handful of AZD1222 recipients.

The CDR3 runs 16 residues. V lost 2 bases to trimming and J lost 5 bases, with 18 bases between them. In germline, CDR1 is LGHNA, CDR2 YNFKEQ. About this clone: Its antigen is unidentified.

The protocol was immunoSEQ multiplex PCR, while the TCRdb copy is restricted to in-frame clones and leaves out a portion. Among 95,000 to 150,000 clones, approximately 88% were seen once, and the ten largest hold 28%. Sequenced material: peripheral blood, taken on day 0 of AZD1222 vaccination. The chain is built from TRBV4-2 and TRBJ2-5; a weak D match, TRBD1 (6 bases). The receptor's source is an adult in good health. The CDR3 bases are TGTGCCAGCAGCCAACAACAGGGTTTCGGCGTGGAGACCCAGTACTTC. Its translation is CASSQQQGFGVETQYF.